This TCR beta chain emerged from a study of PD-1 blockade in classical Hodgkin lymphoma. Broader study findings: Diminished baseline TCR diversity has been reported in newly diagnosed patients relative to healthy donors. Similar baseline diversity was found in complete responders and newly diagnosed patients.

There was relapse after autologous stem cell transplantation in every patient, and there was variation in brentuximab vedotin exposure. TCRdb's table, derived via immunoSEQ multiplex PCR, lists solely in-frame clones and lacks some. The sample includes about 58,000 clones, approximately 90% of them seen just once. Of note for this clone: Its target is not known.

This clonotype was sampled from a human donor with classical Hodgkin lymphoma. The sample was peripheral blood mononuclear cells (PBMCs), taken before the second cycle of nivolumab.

CDR3 loop: CASSRTGFYGYTF. The CDR3 bases are TGTGCCAGCAGTCGGACAGGGTTCTATGGCTACACCTTC. This sequence joins TRBV27 and TRBJ1-2, with TRBD1 identical over 8 bases. Germline V CDR1 and CDR2: MNHEY, SMNVEV (reference sequence). V dropped 5 bases and J dropped 4; count of bases not matched to a gene: 3. This CDR3 has 13 amino acids.